Below are 17 T cell receptor beta chains sequenced from a single sample in a study of T cells after yellow fever vaccination. Via MiXCR, TCRdb re-called the 5' RACE reads, giving one row per CDR3 protein. In the table there are some 320,000 distinct CDR3 sequences, approximately 4.5% of which are singletons. The sequenced sample was PBMCs, obtained 15 days after the yellow fever booster vaccination. The receptor set was obtained from a young man who received the YFV17D yellow fever vaccine.

This clonotype was seen at least ten times. The chain links TRBV20-1 to TRBJ2-2, with 9 positions matching TRBD1. The CDR3 contains 17 residues. V gave up 6 bases and J gave up 0 bases; unmatched junction bases: 11. Germline V gene sequence: CDR1 DFQATT, CDR2 SNEGSKA (reference sequence). The chain's CDR3 is CSAPTPGQGTNTGELFF. The CDR3 coding sequence is TGCAGTGCCCCTACACCGGGACAGGGCACGAACACCGGGGAGCTGTTTTTT.

This clonotype was seen many times. CDR3 sequence reads: CASSLVPNGGNTQYF. In DNA form, the CDR3 reads TGTGCCAGCAGCTTGGTCCCAAACGGGGGAAATACGCAGTATTTT. The J gene is TRBJ2-3, the V gene TRBV5-6; D is perhaps TRBD2 (6 bases). The germline V and J ends were trimmed by 0 bases and 7 bases, with 15 bases remaining between them. Germline loops: CDR1 SGHDT, CDR2 YYEEEE. The CDR3 sequence is 15 residues long.

This clonotype was seen repeatedly, ten times or more. The rearrangement joins TRBV5-6 to TRBJ1-2; D gene uncertain. This CDR3 is 15 amino acids long. The ends were cut back, 1 base at V and 4 bases at J, with 14 bases in the middle. Per the germline V gene, CDR1 is SGHDT and CDR2 is YYEEEE. The CDR3 nucleotides are TGTGCCAGCAGCTTGCCGAGGGATTTGCTCTATGGCTACACCTTC. This gives the protein CASSLPRDLLYGYTF.

This clonotype was picked up a small number of times. V usage is TRBV4-3 and J usage is TRBJ2-5, with TRBD2 as a possible D gene (6 bases). The V and J ends lost 5 bases and 0 bases respectively, with 13 bases between them. The CDR3 runs to 15 residues. The germline gives CDR1 LGHNA, CDR2 YSLEER. The CDR3 DNA is TGCGCCAGCAGCGCACGCGGCGGGGACCAAGAGACCCAGTACTTC. Translation: CASSARGGDQETQYF.

The chain couples TRBV7-3 to TRBJ1-6; D is uncertain. V lost 8 bases and J 0 bases, leaving 5 bases between the germline ends. The CDR3 covers 13 residues. Germline V gene sequence: CDR1 SGHTA, CDR2 FQGTGA. As DNA, the CDR3 is TGTGCCAGCGGCAGCTCCTATAATTCACCCCTCCACTTT. It encodes CASGSSYNSPLHF. The variable domain in full, completed from reference TRBV7-3 and TRBJ1-6, reads GAGVSQTPSNKVTEKGKYVELRCDPISGHTALYWYRQSLGQGPEFLIYFQGTGAADDSGLPNDRFFAVRPEGSVSTLKIQRTERGDSAVYLCASGSSYNSPLHFGNGTRLTVT.

Only a few counts were recorded for this clonotype. The chain couples TRBV14 to TRBJ1-6; D might be TRBD1 (5 bases). Trimming took 1 base from V and 9 from J, leaving 16 bases between them. This CDR3 contains 16 residues. Germline CDR1 and CDR2: SGHDN and FVKESK. CDR3 DNA: TGTGCCAGCAGCCAAGTAGGCCAGGGACGGGGTTCACCCCTCCACTTT. Residues: CASSQVGQGRGSPLHF. Supplemented by reference TRBV14 and TRBJ1-6, the full variable domain reads EAGVTQFPSHSVIEKGQTVTLRCDPISGHDNLYWYRRVMGKEIKFLLHFVKESKQDESGMPNNRFLAERTGGTYSTLKVQPAELEDSGVYFCASSQVGQGRGSPLHFGNGTRLTVT.

This clonotype was seen repeatedly, ten times or more. V is TRBV7-9 and J is TRBJ2-7; D uncertain. V was shortened by 3 bases and J by 4 bases, with 7 bases between the two germline ends. This CDR3 contains 12 residues. The germline V gene encodes CDR1 SEHNR and CDR2 FQNEAQ (reference sequence). CDR3 sequence (DNA): TGTGCCAGCAGCTTTAGTTTATACGAGCAGTACTTC. Encoded protein: CASSFSLYEQYF.

The sample holds many counts of this clonotype. J is TRBJ2-1 and V is TRBV7-2; D may be TRBD1 (5 bases). The CDR3 runs to 14 residues. In germline, CDR1 is SGHTA, CDR2 FQGNSA. With 3 bases removed from V and 9 bases from J, the gap between germline ends came to 15 bases. DNA of the CDR3: TGTGCCAGCAGCTTTAGGGGTAGTAACAGTGAGCAGTTCTTC. Its translation is CASSFRGSNSEQFF. The full variable domain, rest sourced from reference TRBV7-2 and TRBJ2-1, is GAGVSQSPSNKVTEKGKDVELRCDPISGHTALYWYRQSLGQGLEFLIYFQGNSAPDKSGLPSDRFSAERTGGSVSTLTIQRTQQEDSAVYLCASSFRGSNSEQFFGPGTRLTVL.

The J gene is TRBJ1-5, the V gene TRBV5-1, with D uncertain. The CDR3 loop spans 14 amino acids. V lost 0 bases, J lost 7 bases, and 11 bases lay in between. Looked up from germline, CDR1 is SGHRS and CDR2 is YFSETQ. The CDR3 DNA sequence: TGCGCCAGCAGCTTGGTTGGGGAAGAACAGCCCCAGCATTTT. It encodes CASSLVGEEQPQHF.

The rearrangement uses TRBV7-2 and TRBJ1-6; D is perhaps TRBD1 (5 bases). Germline CDR1 is SGHTA and CDR2 is FQGNSA. V was trimmed by 1 base and J by 6 bases, leaving 7 bases between them. This CDR3 contains 14 residues. CDR3 DNA sequence: TGTGCCAGCAGCTTAGTCGGGGGTAATTCACCCCTCCACTTT. Translated, it gives CASSLVGGNSPLHF.

This clonotype was seen many times. This chain connects TRBV18 to TRBJ2-2; possibly TRBD1 for D (6 bases). V dropped 4 bases and J dropped 0 bases, with 9 bases sitting between them. Germline values: CDR1 KGHSH, CDR2 LQKENI. The CDR3 totals 15 residues. The CDR3 loop reads CASSRQDSNTGELFF. The CDR3 region has the DNA TGTGCCAGCTCACGACAGGACTCGAACACCGGGGAGCTGTTTTTT.

In its sample, this clonotype was seen a few times. This chain joins TRBV6-2 or TRBV6-3 and TRBJ2-3; 7 bases map to TRBD2. The CDR3 extends over 17 amino acids. V gave up 0 bases and J gave up 2 bases; unmatched junction bases: 8. Germline CDR1 is MNHEY and CDR2 is SVGEGT. The CDR3 coding sequence is TGTGCCAGCAGTTACTCGATCCCAGCGGGACTCACAGATACGCAGTATTTT. It specifies CASSYSIPAGLTDTQYF.

This clonotype was recorded at least ten times. J is TRBJ1-5 and V is TRBV27; D may be TRBD1 (6 bases). Germline V gene sequence: CDR1 MNHEY, CDR2 SMNVEV (reference sequence). V lost 10 bases and J 1 base, leaving 14 bases between the germline ends. The CDR3 is 14 residues long. CDR3 in amino acids: CATSQGWSNQPQHF. The CDR3 coding sequence is TGTGCCACCTCACAGGGCTGGAGCAATCAGCCCCAGCATTTT.

This clonotype was seen ten or more times. The chain couples TRBV5-1 to TRBJ2-1, with 8 bases matching TRBD1. This CDR3 has 14 residues. Germline CDR1 is SGHRS and CDR2 is YFSETQ. The trim removed 1 base at V and 10 bases at J, leaving 7 bases unmatched. CDR3 amino acids: CASSLRQGKDEQFF. The CDR3 DNA reads as TGCGCCAGCAGCTTGAGACAGGGGAAGGACGAGCAGTTCTTC.

At least ten counts were recorded for this clonotype. The rearrangement uses TRBV30 and TRBJ2-3, with D tentatively TRBD1 (6 bases). Per germline, CDR1 GTSNPN and CDR2 SVGIG (reference sequence). V gave up 4 bases and J gave up 4 bases, with 21 bases separating them. The CDR3 runs 16 residues. In nucleotides, the CDR3 is TGTGCCTGGACTCGTATGGGCAGGGGAGTTGCAGATACGCAGTATTTT. Protein sequence: CAWTRMGRGVADTQYF.

This clonotype was observed many times. This chain connects TRBV4-3 to TRBJ2-7; 9 bases align to TRBD1. Trimming at V came to 0 bases and at J to 2 bases, leaving 2 bases not matched to a gene. Germline CDR1 is LGHNA and CDR2 is YSLEER. The CDR3 sequence is 15 residues long. The CDR3 here is CASSQDRTGAYEQYV. CDR3 coding DNA: TGCGCCAGCAGCCAAGACCGGACAGGGGCCTACGAGCAGTACGTC.

This clonotype occurred a few times. This chain joins TRBV11-2 and TRBJ2-3; no firm D call. CDR3 length equals 15 residues. V was pared by 1 base and J by 0 bases, with 8 bases between. Germline V lookup: CDR1 SGHAT, CDR2 FQNNGV. Here the CDR3 DNA reads TGTGCCAGCAGCTTAGCTTTGTTTAGCACAGATACGCAGTATTTT. This translates into CASSLALFSTDTQYF.